The following is a T cell receptor (beta chain) sequence with its context. The germline V gene has CDR1 SGHRS and CDR2 YFSETQ. J was trimmed by 3 bases and V by 4 bases; bases with no gene match: 6. The CDR3 is made up of 16 amino acids. The data originate from a study of Ad26.COV2.S vaccination and SARS-CoV-2 variants. Indicated treatment: roughly 18 received Ad26.COV2.S at low or high dose, single or two shots; about five received placebo; per-sample allocation not given. Samples were taken on day 63 after the first vaccine or placebo injection. Sequencing used immunoSEQ multiplex PCR; TCRdb keeps in-frame clones, though not all of them. Of about 470,000 clones detected, 90% appear once; the ten largest clones hold approximately 4.3%.

Specimen: peripheral blood, collected in a trial of Ad26.COV2.S vaccine versus placebo. This TCR was recovered from a person aged 18-60 years who received the Ad26.COV2.S COVID-19 vaccine or a placebo. J is TRBJ1-5 and V is TRBV5-1; 11 positions agree with TRBD1. The CDR3 nucleotides are TGCGCCAGCAGCCCCGGGACAGGGGGGGTCAATCAGCCCCAGCATTTT. Translating gives CASSPGTGGVNQPQHF.